This is a list of T cell receptor beta chains from one sample in a study of shared clonotypes between healthy human individuals. Method: immunoSEQ multiplex PCR; TCRdb's copy keeps in-frame clones and lacks some. The table shows some 200,000 clones, with 50% to 80% occurring only once. The sample comprised memory CD4+ T cells sorted from blood. These receptors originate from a man aged 25-45 years in good health. Both conserved end residues are part of each CDR3. D genes are given only for firm matches. Clone sizes are given selectively: once, few, many, or a class where the clone is expanded.

.	TRBJ1-4	.	TRBV5-4	16	TGTGCCAGCAGCTGGGACCGAGGGGTGACTAATGAAAAACTGTTTTTT	CASSWDRGVTNEKLFF
.	TRBJ1-3	.	TRBV28	13	TGTGCCAGCAGTCCCAACCCTGGAAACACCATATATTTT	CASSPNPGNTIYF
.	TRBJ2-3	.	TRBV9	13	TGTGCCAGCAGCCCTCCCGGGGCAGATACGCAGTATTTT	CASSPPGADTQYF
.	TRBJ2-1	TRBD1	TRBV25-1	15	TGTGCCAGCAGTGAACCCGGACAGGGTCACAATGAGCAGTTCTTC	CASSEPGQGHNEQFF
few	TRBJ1-2	TRBD1	TRBV6-5	14	TGTGCCAGCAGTTACCGACAGGGGGATTTCGGCTACACCTTC	CASSYRQGDFGYTF
.	TRBJ2-1	TRBD2	TRBV9	15	TGTGCCAGCAGCGGAGGACTAGCGGGTTACAATGAGCAGTTCTTC	CASSGGLAGYNEQFF
.	TRBJ2-5	.	TRBV10-2	14	TGCGCCAGCAGTGCCGCTAGCTTGATAGAGACCCAGTACTTC	CASSAASLIETQYF
.	TRBJ2-7	TRBD2	TRBV5-1	15	TGCGCCAGCAGCTTGGCTAGCGGTGGGAACTACGAGCAGTACTTC	CASSLASGGNYEQYF
.	TRBJ2-5	TRBD2	TRBV6-6	15	TGTGCCAGCAGTACTACTAGCGCAATGGGGGAGACCCAGTACTTC	CASSTTSAMGETQYF
.	TRBJ2-7	TRBD2	TRBV5-1	15	TGCGCCAGCAGCTCTAGCGGGAGTCGTTCCTACGAGCAGTACTTC	CASSSSGSRSYEQYF
.	TRBJ1-1	.	TRBV2	14	TGTGCCAGCAGTGGAGGGAGGGAGAACACTGAAGCTTTCTTT	CASSGGRENTEAFF
few	TRBJ1-1	TRBD1	TRBV2	14	TGTGCCAGCAGACTGACAGGGGATCGCACTGAAGCTTTCTTT	CASRLTGDRTEAFF
.	TRBJ2-7	.	TRBV18	15	TGTGCCAGCTCACCACCGGGGGGAGGCTCCTACGAGCAGTACTTC	CASSPPGGGSYEQYF
.	TRBJ2-3	TRBD2	TRBV5-4	15	TGTGCCACAAATACCCCTAGCGGGATGGCAGATACGCAGTATTTT	CATNTPSGMADTQYF
.	TRBJ2-5	.	TRBV5-8	18	TGTGCCAGCAGCCTGCCGGTTAAACGGGCAGGCCGCCAAGAGACCCAGTACTTC	CASSLPVKRAGRQETQYF
.	TRBJ2-4	TRBD2	TRBV7-8	15	TGTGCCAGCACCCCCCTGGGAGGGCGCGGGGACATTCAGTACTTC	CASTPLGGRGDIQYF
.	TRBJ1-5	.	TRBV28	15	TGTGCCAGCAGTAACTATGTGGGGACCGTTCAGCCCCAGCATTTT	CASSNYVGTVQPQHF
.	TRBJ2-5	TRBD2	TRBV5-6	15	TGTGCCAGCAGCTTGTTGGCGGGAGGGCGGGAGACCCAGTACTTC	CASSLLAGGRETQYF
few	TRBJ2-7	.	TRBV7-2	14	TGTGCCAGCAGCCCCCATGAGTCCTTCTACGAGCAGTACTTC	CASSPHESFYEQYF
.	TRBJ1-1	.	TRBV14	18	TGTGCCAGCAGCCACCGAATTCACCCAGGAGATAGGAACACTGAAGCTTTCTTT	CASSHRIHPGDRNTEAFF
.	TRBJ2-1	TRBD2	TRBV28	17	TGTGCCAGCAGTTTTATCCTAGCGGGAGAAACGGGGAATGAGCAGTTCTTC	CASSFILAGETGNEQFF
.	TRBJ2-3	TRBD2	TRBV19	16	TGTGCCAGTAGTACCCGACGGGCTAGCGGGTCGCATACGCAGTATTTT	CASSTRRASGSHTQYF
.	TRBJ2-5	.	TRBV7-9	15	TGTGCCAGCAGCCGATGGTTAGACAGACAAGAGACCCAGTACTTC	CASSRWLDRQETQYF
medium-sized	TRBJ2-1	.	TRBV7-3	18	TGTGCCAGCAGCTTAAGGGAAACAGGGTTTGGTCCCTACAATGAGCAGTTCTTC	CASSLRETGFGPYNEQFF
.	TRBJ1-4	.	TRBV6-1	16	TGTGCCAGCAGTGAGTTCCAGCCCGGGACGTTAGGGAAACTGTTTTTT	CASSEFQPGTLGKLFF
many	TRBJ2-5	TRBD2	TRBV2	14	TGTGCCAGCAGGACCGGGACTAACAAAGAGACCCAGTACTTC	CASRTGTNKETQYF
few	TRBJ1-2	.	TRBV5-5	12	TGTGCCAGCAGCTTGGGAACTTATGGCTACACCTTC	CASSLGTYGYTF
once	TRBJ2-2	TRBD1	TRBV5-1	15	TGCGCCAGCAGCTTGTGGGACAGGGGCACCGGGGAGCTGTTTTTT	CASSLWDRGTGELFF
few	TRBJ2-5	TRBD2	TRBV19	16	TGTGCCAGTACCCATGGTAACGGGAGGATCGGGGAGACCCAGTACTTC	CASTHGNGRIGETQYF
.	TRBJ2-3	.	TRBV19	12	TGTGCCAAACCGGCAGGGGAAGATACGCAGTATTTT	CAKPAGEDTQYF
few	TRBJ1-5	.	TRBV2	15	TGTGCCAGCAGGACGCTAGCGGGGGCCGGGCAGCCCCAGCATTTT	CASRTLAGAGQPQHF
.	TRBJ2-7	.	TRBV23-1	13	TGCGCCAGCAGCTCACGCCAGCTCTACGAGCAGTACTTC	CASSSRQLYEQYF
.	TRBJ2-1	TRBD1	TRBV9	15	TGTGCCAGCAGCGTAGTTGGGACAGGGGTCAATGAGCAGTTCTTC	CASSVVGTGVNEQFF
.	TRBJ2-2	.	TRBV11-2	16	TGTGCCAGCAGCGTAGAGTCAGGGAGTGGGTCCGGGGAGCTGTTTTTT	CASSVESGSGSGELFF
.	TRBJ2-1	.	TRBV29-1	13	TGCAGCGTTGAACTACGAGCATACAATGAGCAGTTCTTC	CSVELRAYNEQFF
.	TRBJ1-3	.	TRBV18	17	TGTGCCAGCTCACCGTCGTACCAAGGCGCCTCTGGAAACACCATATATTTT	CASSPSYQGASGNTIYF
.	TRBJ2-5	.	TRBV28	15	TGTGCCAGCAACATCCGGGGGGCGCCCCGAGAGACCCAGTACTTC	CASNIRGAPRETQYF
.	TRBJ2-5	TRBD2	TRBV19	14	TGTGCCGCGGGAGGTAGGACTAGCGAAGAGACCCAGTACTTC	CAAGGRTSEETQYF
once	TRBJ1-1	.	TRBV27	14	TGTGCCAGCACCCCAACCGGGGGATCGACTGAAGCTTTCTTT	CASTPTGGSTEAFF
.	TRBJ1-2	.	TRBV6-6	15	TGTGCCAGCAGTTATAGTATAGGGCGGTCAGATGGCTACACCTTC	CASSYSIGRSDGYTF
.	TRBJ2-1	TRBD2	TRBV7-2	17	TGTGCCAGCAGCTTAGGGGCGGGGGTTGGCTCCTACAATGAGCAGTTCTTC	CASSLGAGVGSYNEQFF
.	TRBJ2-7	TRBD1	TRBV5-5	14	TGTGCCAGCAGCCGGACAGGGAGTTCCTACGAGCAGTACTTC	CASSRTGSSYEQYF
few	TRBJ2-3	.	TRBV28	15	TGTGCCAGCAGTCTACTAGGGGTCCTCACAGATACGCAGTATTTT	CASSLLGVLTDTQYF
.	TRBJ2-5	TRBD1	TRBV2	15	TGTGCCAGCTCCGAACAGGGGGCAGTGGAAGAGACCCAGTACTTC	CASSEQGAVEETQYF
.	TRBJ2-1	.	TRBV10-3	12	TGTGCCATCAGTGGGCTAGTAGGTGAGCAGTTCTTC	CAISGLVGEQFF
.	TRBJ2-2	.	TRBV11-3	17	TGTGCCAGCAGCTTAGATTTAGATGGGGAGAACACCGGGGAGCTGTTTTTT	CASSLDLDGENTGELFF
few	TRBJ2-7	TRBD1	TRBV10-3	13	TGTGCCATAACGACAGGGGCCACCTACGAGCAGTACTTC	CAITTGATYEQYF
.	TRBJ2-7	.	TRBV5-4	14	TGTGCCAGCAGCCCGACTCTTCCGACCTACGAGCAGTACTTC	CASSPTLPTYEQYF
.	TRBJ2-3	.	TRBV5-1	14	TGCGCCAGCAGCTTGGGGCTAGCTACAGATACGCAGTATTTT	CASSLGLATDTQYF
few	TRBJ2-1	TRBD2	TRBV9	17	TGTGCCAGCAGCGTAGGTACCGGGACTAGCGGTTACAATGAGCAGTTCTTC	CASSVGTGTSGYNEQFF
.	TRBJ2-7	TRBD1	TRBV2	16	TGTGCCAGCAGGGCAGGGGACAGTGTTTCGTTGTACGAGCAGTACTTC	CASRAGDSVSLYEQYF
.	TRBJ2-5	.	TRBV29-1	12	TGCAGCGTTGAAAGGCAGCAAGAGACCCAGTACTTC	CSVERQQETQYF
.	TRBJ2-3	.	TRBV19	13	TGTGCCAGTAGTAAAGGAGGGACAGATACGCAGTATTTT	CASSKGGTDTQYF
.	TRBJ2-7	.	TRBV6-5	11	TGTGCCAGTGGCACAAACTACGAGCGGTACTTC	CASGTNYERYF
.	TRBJ2-7	.	TRBV12-2	15	TGTGCAAGTCGCCCCAAGGGGGTAGCCTCCTACGAGCAGTACTTC	CASRPKGVASYEQYF